This T cell receptor (beta chain) was sequenced in a study of immune evolution from preneoplasia to lung adenocarcinoma. Germline CDR1 MDHEN, CDR2 SYDVKM. The CDR3 runs 12 residues. The assay was immunoSEQ multiplex PCR, and TCRdb's table has in-frame clones only and misses some. The sample lists 20,000 to 25,000 clones, around 75% occurring once. This TCR was recovered from a person aged 55 to 75 with lung adenocarcinoma. This chain joins TRBV28 and TRBJ2-1, with a tentative D call TRBD1 (6 bases). Sequenced input: FFPE invasive lung adenocarcinoma tissue. The CDR3 nucleotides read TGTACCACTTCGGACAGAAACAATGAGCAGTTCTTC. It encodes CTTSDRNNEQFF.